Sequencing of this T cell receptor (beta chain) was carried out in a study of post-analysis software for immune sequencing data. Findings and limits, study-wide: TRBV segments more frequent in patients than in controls numbered roughly 5 and included TRBV5-6, TRBV5-1 and TRBV20-1.

As for this clonotype: The antigen is undetermined. One junction end does not reproduce the germline sequence, and a read error may be involved.

Prepared libraries of TCR beta cDNA carried unique molecular identifiers. In TCRdb, the PCR reads were re-called with MiXCR into one record per CDR3 protein. The sample has over 300,000 distinct CDR3 sequences, roughly 38% seen once. This CDR3 comprises 16 residues. Germline V gene lookup returns CDR1 ENHRY and CDR2 SYGVKD. The chain is built from TRBV10-3 and TRBJ1-5, with TRBD1 as a possible D gene (5 bases). The source is a girl aged 5-17 years with multiple sclerosis. The material sequenced was blood. In DNA form, the CDR3 reads TGTGCCGTCAGTGCACAGGACCCGTATAGCAATCAGCCCCAGCATTTT. Translated: CAVSAQDPYSNQPQHF.